This record covers a single T cell receptor (beta chain). Its antigen is currently unknown. Using immunoSEQ multiplex PCR, the repertoire was profiled, and TCRdb retains in-frame clones only, with some absent. The data hold 70,000 to 95,000 clones, with under 95% observed a single time. This specimen belongs to a study of T cells in localized non-small cell lung cancer. Study findings and constraints: There was an association of higher blood T cell density with longer overall survival. Sequencing involved a lone tumor region, leaving heterogeneity possible. Measurement of T cell clonality placed uninvolved adjacent lung highest, above the level in tumor. Adjacent lung held a median around 58 of the top 100 tumor clones.

The sequence was obtained from a woman aged 40-69 years with stage II squamous cell lung carcinoma. This sample comprised PBMCs, obtained before any cancer treatment.

CDR3 coding DNA: TGTGCCAGCAGCCGCGTTTCGATTGACTCTGGAAACACCATATATTTT. It is translated as CASSRVSIDSGNTIYF. The chain links TRBV2 to TRBJ1-3, with D unclear. V lost 6 bases and J 0 bases, leaving 15 bases between the germline ends. CDR3 length equals 16 residues. Per the germline V gene, CDR1 is SNHLY and CDR2 is FYNNEI. Combining the CDR3 with reference TRBV2 and TRBJ1-3 gives the whole variable domain EPEVTQTPSHQVTQMGQEVILRCVPISNHLYFYWYRQILGQKVEFLVSFYNNEISEKSEIFDDQFSVERPDGSNFTLKIRSTKLEDSAMYFCASSRVSIDSGNTIYFGEGSWLTVV.